Described below is a single T cell receptor (beta chain) sequence and its context. This entry comes from a study of control samples from healthy donors and cancer patients. The CDR3 spans 13 residues. Between the trimmed V and J ends, which lost 2 bases and 7 bases, there was a span of 6 bases. Germline V gene data show CDR1 as SGHTA and CDR2 as FQGTGA. This table comes from immunoSEQ multiplex PCR, and its TCRdb copy is limited to in-frame clones, with some not included. Seen here are some 130,000 clones, 85% to 95% observed once, and the top ten hold 1.7%. The sequencing input was PBMCs. The clonotype originates from a man in his fifties with head and neck cancer. V gene TRBV7-3 combines with J gene TRBJ1-6; D possibly corresponds to TRBD1 (5 bases). CDR3 in amino acids: CASSLEGNSPLHF. In DNA, the CDR3 is TGTGCCAGCAGCTTAGAGGGGAATTCACCCCTCCACTTT.